These 30 T cell receptor beta chains originate from one sample sequenced in a study of T cell responses to AZD1222 COVID-19 vaccine. Method: immunoSEQ multiplex PCR; TCRdb's copy keeps in-frame clones and lacks some. The table records 120,000 or so clones, approximately 90% of them present only once. Sequenced material: peripheral blood, taken on day 0 of AZD1222 vaccination. The receptors shown here come from an adult in good health.

This clone came up once. Other DNA variants within this sample encode the same CDR3. The rearrangement links TRBV28 to TRBJ2-7; the match to TRBD1 covers 8 bases. V lost 3 bases to trimming and J lost 1 base; unmatched junction nucleotides: 2. Germline V lookup: CDR1 MDHEN, CDR2 SYDVKM. This CDR3 is built from 14 residues. CDR3 sequence (DNA): TGTGCCAGCAGTTTTCAGGGGGCGTCCTACGAGCAGTACTTC. Residues: CASSFQGASYEQYF.

This chain uses TRBV9 with TRBJ1-1, with 11 nucleotides matching TRBD1. The CDR3 covers 16 residues. Germline trimming cut 4 bases from V and 7 bases from J; bases unmatched to any gene: 12. The germline CDR1 and CDR2 sequences are SGDLS and YYNGEE. CDR3 protein: CASSPGTGGGWSEAFF. CDR3 DNA sequence: TGTGCCAGCAGCCCAGGGACAGGGGGAGGATGGAGTGAAGCTTTCTTT.

The V gene is TRBV28, the J gene TRBJ2-2, with 9 bases aligning to TRBD1. The junction had 3 bases not matched to a gene; V was cut back by 6 bases and J by 4 bases. This CDR3 region has 14 residues. Germline V gives CDR1 MDHEN, CDR2 SYDVKM. CDR3 residues: CASSRGQGTGELFF. As DNA, the CDR3 is TGTGCCAGCAGCCGGGGACAGGGCACCGGGGAGCTGTTTTTT.

The rearrangement joins TRBV12-2 to TRBJ1-2. TRBV12-2 has pseudogene status. CDR3 length equals 16 residues. CDR3 residues: CASRSTWGGLLYGYTF. DNA of the CDR3: TGTGCAAGTCGCTCCACTTGGGGGGGACTTCTCTATGGCTACACCTTC.

This sequence joins TRBV18 and TRBJ1-5; no reliable D call. Germline V gene sequence: CDR1 KGHSH, CDR2 LQKENI. V was trimmed by 1 base and J by 12 bases, leaving 19 bases between them. The CDR3 spans 15 residues. The CDR3 here is CASSPQENNLRLQHF. In DNA form, the CDR3 reads TGTGCCAGCTCACCACAGGAAAACAATCTACGGCTCCAGCATTTT.

This chain connects TRBV7-2 to TRBJ1-1; D ambiguous. CDR3 size: 13 residues. Trimming removed 2 bases at V and 4 bases at J, with 8 bases between. In germline, CDR1 is SGHTA, CDR2 FQGNSA. The CDR3 coding sequence is TGTGCCAGCAGCTTACCTCCTATCACTGAAGCTTTCTTT. As protein: CASSLPPITEAFF.

This chain uses TRBV7-2 with TRBJ1-1, with D unclear. The CDR3 is made up of 14 amino acids. V was trimmed by 1 base and J by 4 bases, leaving 10 bases between them. Germline lookup yields CDR1 SGHTA and CDR2 FQGNSA. CDR3 coding DNA: TGTGCCAGCAGCTTAGAGAGATGGGGCACTGAAGCTTTCTTT. It translates to CASSLERWGTEAFF.

V usage is TRBV7-2 and J usage is TRBJ2-5, with TRBD2 identical over 9 bases. The germline V gene has CDR1 SGHTA and CDR2 FQGNSA. Trimming removed 5 bases from V and 4 bases from J; junction bases left unmatched: 5. CDR3 length: 14 amino acids. The CDR3 nucleotides read TGTGCCAGCAGCAACAGCGGGAGGTCAGAGACCCAGTACTTC. Translation gives CASSNSGRSETQYF.

This chain joins TRBV5-6 and TRBJ2-3; D is ambiguous. The germline CDR1 and CDR2 sequences are SGHDT and YYEEEE. The CDR3 loop spans 15 amino acids. The ends were cut back, 1 base at V and 7 bases at J, with 16 bases in the middle. The CDR3 sequence is CASSLMERGEYTQYF. CDR3 nucleotides: TGTGCCAGCAGCTTGATGGAAAGAGGAGAGTATACGCAGTATTTT.

The chain uses TRBV5-1 and TRBJ2-1, with D unclear. Germline V gene data show CDR1 as SGHRS and CDR2 as YFSETQ. The CDR3 is 15 amino acids. V dropped 0 bases and J dropped 5 bases, with 12 bases sitting between them. CDR3 in DNA: TGCGCCAGCAGCTTGGAGGGTAGAATCAACAATGAGCAGTTCTTC. Encoded protein: CASSLEGRINNEQFF.

The chain employs TRBV28 and TRBJ1-5; 7 bases map to TRBD1. Germline assignment: CDR1 MDHEN and CDR2 SYDVKM. The CDR3 loop spans 13 amino acids. J was trimmed by 11 bases and V by 5 bases; bases with no gene match: 9. The CDR3 protein is CASSQGGDRSQHF. The CDR3 DNA sequence: TGTGCCAGCAGTCAGGGGGGGGACCGTTCCCAGCATTTT.

This clone was seen just once. The chain joins TRBV27 to TRBJ1-5; possible D gene TRBD1, 5 bases. This CDR3 region has 14 residues. V was trimmed by 6 bases and J by 2 bases, leaving 11 bases between them. Germline-derived CDR1 and CDR2 are MNHEY and SMNVEV (reference sequence). CDR3 loop: CASSPRDGNQPQHF. CDR3 nucleotide sequence: TGTGCCAGCAGCCCCCGGGACGGCAATCAGCCCCAGCATTTT.

The chain recombines TRBV4-3 with TRBJ2-7; 8 bases line up with TRBD1. CDR3 length: 14 residues. Unmatched junction bases numbered 3, after V lost 1 base and J lost 4 bases. CDR1 and CDR2 from the germline V gene are LGHNA and YSLEER. CDR3 sequence: CASSQGTGHYEQYF. In nucleotides, the CDR3 is TGCGCCAGCAGCCAAGGGACAGGGCATTACGAGCAGTACTTC.

The V call is TRBV7-2, the J call TRBJ2-7; 11 positions match TRBD2. J was trimmed by 3 bases and V by 3 bases; bases with no gene match: 1. In germline, CDR1 is SGHTA, CDR2 FQGNSA. The CDR3 spans 14 residues. CDR3 loop: CASSFGLAGYEQYF. The CDR3, as DNA: TGTGCCAGCAGCTTCGGACTAGCGGGCTACGAGCAGTACTTC. Complete variable domain (other parts from reference TRBV7-2 and TRBJ2-7): GAGVSQSPSNKVTEKGKDVELRCDPISGHTALYWYRQSLGQGLEFLIYFQGNSAPDKSGLPSDRFSAERTGGSVSTLTIQRTQQEDSAVYLCASSFGLAGYEQYFGPGTRLTVT.

The chain joins TRBV14 to TRBJ2-7; D is unclear. This CDR3 region has 13 residues. Germline V CDR1 and CDR2: SGHDN, FVKESK. Trimming took off 4 bases at V and 2 bases at J, with 9 bases between the two ends. The CDR3 coding sequence is TGTGCCAGCAGCCCCACCCAGACCTACGAGCAGTACTTC. This codes for CASSPTQTYEQYF. Complete variable domain (other parts from reference TRBV14 and TRBJ2-7): EAGVTQFPSHSVIEKGQTVTLRCDPISGHDNLYWYRRVMGKEIKFLLHFVKESKQDESGMPNNRFLAERTGGTYSTLKVQPAELEDSGVYFCASSPTQTYEQYFGPGTRLTVT.

This CDR3 is CASRRGISGGPADTQYF. The CDR3 nucleotides are TGTGCCAGCAGGAGGGGGATATCGGGAGGGCCGGCAGATACGCAGTATTTT. The chain is built from TRBV13 and TRBJ2-3; 8 nucleotides agree with TRBD2. The V gene's germline CDR1 is PRHDT and CDR2 FYEKMQ (reference sequence). The CDR3 is 17 residues long. Trimming took 6 bases from V and 4 from J; bases not matched to a gene: 15. Full variable domain (outside the CDR3, taken from reference TRBV13 and TRBJ2-3): AAGVIQSPRHLIKEKRETATLKCYPIPRHDTVYWYQQGPGQDPQFLISFYEKMQSDKGSIPDRFSAQQFSDYHSELNMSSLELGDSALYFCASRRGISGGPADTQYFGPGTRLTVL.

The rearrangement uses TRBV9 and TRBJ2-1; no definite D call. CDR3 length: 14 amino acids. Germline lookup yields CDR1 SGDLS and CDR2 YYNGEE. V lost 4 bases and J 6 bases, leaving 14 bases between the germline ends. CDR3 protein: CASSSSTRGNEQFF. The CDR3 region has the DNA TGTGCCAGCAGCTCCTCAACCAGAGGCAATGAGCAGTTCTTC.

The V call is TRBV28, the J call TRBJ1-4, with D unclear. Trimming removed 9 bases from V and 8 bases from J, with 13 bases in between. Germline V gene lookup returns CDR1 MDHEN and CDR2 SYDVKM. The CDR3 totals 12 residues. Written as DNA, the CDR3 is TGTGCCAGTAGAGCCGTAGGGGAAAAACTGTTTTTT. This encodes CASRAVGEKLFF.

The J gene is TRBJ1-5, the V gene TRBV19, with no clear D. The CDR3 runs to 12 residues. V lost 6 bases and J lost 5, with 8 bases in between. Germline V gene sequence: CDR1 LNHDA, CDR2 SQIVND (reference sequence). The CDR3 DNA reads as TGTGCCAGTAGAGGGTACGATCAGCCCCAGCATTTT. Protein: CASRGYDQPQHF.

This chain's CDR3 is CASTKSLGTNEKLFF. The DNA for the CDR3 is TGTGCCAGTACCAAAAGCCTCGGGACTAATGAAAAACTGTTTTTT. The chain employs TRBV19 and TRBJ1-4; no definite D call. Trimming removed 7 bases at V and 2 bases at J, with 14 bases between. Germline CDR1 is LNHDA and CDR2 is SQIVND (reference sequence). The CDR3 covers 15 residues.

The chain recombines TRBV2 with TRBJ2-1, with 8 bases matching TRBD2. The CDR3 has 12 residues. V shed 8 bases, J shed 7 bases, and the junction held 4 bases outside the gene matches. CDR1 and CDR2 (germline): SNHLY, FYNNEI. CDR3 loop: CASRGGRNEQFF. The CDR3 region has the DNA TGTGCCAGCCGCGGCGGGAGGAATGAGCAGTTCTTC.

The gene calls are TRBV19 and TRBJ2-2; TRBD2 matches at 10 bases. The germline CDR1 and CDR2 sequences are LNHDA and SQIVND (reference sequence). Trimming removed 6 bases from V and 3 bases from J; junction bases left unmatched: 4. CDR3 length: 15 residues. Here the CDR3 reads CASSALAGHTGELFF. The CDR3, as DNA: TGTGCCAGTAGCGCACTAGCGGGACACACCGGGGAGCTGTTTTTT.

This chain uses TRBV29-1 with TRBJ1-2; the D gene is possibly TRBD1 (5 bases). This CDR3 has 14 residues. The V gene's germline CDR1 is SQVTM and CDR2 ANQGSEA. Trimming removed 5 bases at V and 4 bases at J, with 17 bases between. DNA for the CDR3: TGCAGCGTTAGTCGTAGAGGGGAGTCCTATGGCTACACCTTC. This codes for CSVSRRGESYGYTF. The whole variable domain, remainder taken from reference TRBV29-1 and TRBJ1-2, is SAVISQKPSRDICQRGTSLTIQCQVDSQVTMMFWYRQQPGQSLTLIATANQGSEATYESGFVIDKFPISRPNLTFSTLTVSNMSPEDSSIYLCSVSRRGESYGYTFGSGTRLTVV.

The chain carries TRBV5-1 and TRBJ2-3, with 10 bases fitting TRBD1. The germline gives CDR1 SGHRS, CDR2 YFSETQ. The CDR3 contains 16 residues. The trim removed 1 base at V and 4 bases at J, leaving 6 bases unmatched. CDR3: CASSLQGQGYADTQYF. CDR3 sequence (DNA): TGCGCCAGCAGCTTGCAGGGACAGGGGTACGCAGATACGCAGTATTTT.

In its sample, this clone was seen once. Within the sample, other DNA sequences also encode this same CDR3. The gene calls are TRBV5-1 and TRBJ2-1; 7 bases are a match to TRBD2. CDR1 and CDR2 (germline): SGHRS, YFSETQ. The V and J ends lost 3 bases and 4 bases, in that order; junction bases with no gene match: 4. This CDR3 is built from 14 residues. In DNA, the CDR3 is TGCGCCAGCAGCTCCACGGGGGGATACAATGAGCAGTTCTTC. Translated: CASSSTGGYNEQFF.

The CDR3 is CASRTLAAADTQYF. CDR3 nucleotides: TGTGCCAGTAGAACCCTAGCGGCTGCAGATACGCAGTATTTT. The chain carries TRBV19 and TRBJ2-3, with 7 bases identical to TRBD2. CDR3 length: 14 residues. The J segment lost 4 bases and the V segment lost 6 bases, leaving 7 bases of the junction unmatched. Germline V gene data show CDR1 as LNHDA and CDR2 as SQIVND (reference sequence).

The chain uses TRBV7-2 and TRBJ2-5; D remains ambiguous. CDR3 length: 13 amino acids. The germline V gene encodes CDR1 SGHTA and CDR2 FQGNSA. V was shortened by 0 bases and J by 6 bases, with 8 bases between the two germline ends. The CDR3 DNA is TGTGCCAGCAGCTTAGCCCGTACCCAGACCCAGTACTTC. Protein: CASSLARTQTQYF.

The V gene is TRBV19, the J gene TRBJ2-3; a weak D match, TRBD2 (7 bases). Trimming removed 3 bases at V and 2 bases at J, with 15 bases between. The CDR3 is 16 amino acids. Per germline, CDR1 LNHDA and CDR2 SQIVND (reference sequence). CDR3 in amino acids: CASSILGGQNTDTQYF. CDR3 DNA sequence: TGTGCCAGTAGTATCCTCGGGGGGCAGAACACAGATACGCAGTATTTT.

The rearrangement links TRBV28 to TRBJ1-2, with a possible D match to TRBD1 (6 bases). CDR1 and CDR2 from the germline V gene are MDHEN and SYDVKM. V dropped 3 bases and J dropped 8 bases, with 22 bases sitting between them. The CDR3 is made up of 16 amino acids. CDR3 coding DNA: TGTGCCAGCAGTTTGGTTATACGGGGTCAGGGGAGGGGCTACACCTTC. It codes for CASSLVIRGQGRGYTF.

The gene calls are TRBV19 and TRBJ2-7; 7 nucleotides match TRBD2. V gave up 5 bases and J gave up 3 bases; unmatched junction bases: 10. The CDR3 totals 15 residues. Germline CDR1 and CDR2: LNHDA and SQIVND (reference sequence). CDR3 DNA sequence: TGTGCCAGTAGTCTAGGTGGGCTAGCGGTCTACGAGCAGTACTTC. It encodes CASSLGGLAVYEQYF.